This TCR beta chain comes out of a study of T cells after yellow fever vaccination. Study in general: Some fractions had low cell numbers, and these were prepared with SMART-Seq v4 Ultra Low Input.

Template switching by 5'RACE produced TCR cDNA, adding a universal primer site and UMIs. TCRdb analysed the 5' RACE reads with MiXCR anew, one entry per CDR3 protein. The sample contains 350,000 to 550,000 distinct CDR3 sequences, around a sixth of which appear only once. General observations from the study: Post-booster repertoires again held most primary-vaccination clones (roughly 95% CD4, around 90% CD8). A minor fraction of clonotypes spanned both CD4 and CD8 compartments.

To note about this clonotype: The antigen remains unidentified.

This receptor was taken from a man aged 18 to 30 who received the YFV17D yellow fever vaccine. The input for sequencing was PBMCs, taken before the yellow fever booster vaccination.

CDR3 protein: CASSLAIGANEQFF. CDR3 bases: TGTGCCAGCAGCTTGGCGATAGGGGCAAATGAGCAGTTCTTC. This rearrangement joins TRBV7-3 to TRBJ2-1, with a weak D call TRBD1 (5 bases). The germline CDR1 and CDR2 sequences are SGHTA and FQGTGA. The ends were cut back, 3 bases at V and 7 bases at J, with 13 bases in the middle. CDR3 length: 14 residues.